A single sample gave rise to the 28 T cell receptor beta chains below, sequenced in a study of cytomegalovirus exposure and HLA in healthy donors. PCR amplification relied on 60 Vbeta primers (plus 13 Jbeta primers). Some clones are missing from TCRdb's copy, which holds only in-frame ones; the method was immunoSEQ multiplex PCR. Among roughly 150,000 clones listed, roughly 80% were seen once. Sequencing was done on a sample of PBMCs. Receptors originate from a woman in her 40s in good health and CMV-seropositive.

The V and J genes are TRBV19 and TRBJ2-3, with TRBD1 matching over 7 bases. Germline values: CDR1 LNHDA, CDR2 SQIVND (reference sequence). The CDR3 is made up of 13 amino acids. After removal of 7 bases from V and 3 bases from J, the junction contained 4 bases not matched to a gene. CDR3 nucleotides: TGTGCCAGTACCCTACAGGGGACAGATACGCAGTATTTT. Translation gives CASTLQGTDTQYF.

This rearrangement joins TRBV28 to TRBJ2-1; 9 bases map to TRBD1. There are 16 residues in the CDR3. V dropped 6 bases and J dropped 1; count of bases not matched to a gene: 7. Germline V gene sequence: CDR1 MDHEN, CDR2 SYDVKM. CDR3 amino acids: CASRKNRGLSYNEQFF. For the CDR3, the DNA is TGTGCCAGCAGAAAGAACAGGGGGCTATCCTACAATGAGCAGTTCTTC.

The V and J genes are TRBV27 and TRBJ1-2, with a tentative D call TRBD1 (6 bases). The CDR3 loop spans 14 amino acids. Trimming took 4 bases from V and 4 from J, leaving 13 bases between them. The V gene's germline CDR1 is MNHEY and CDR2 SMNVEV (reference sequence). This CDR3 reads CASSSYRDSYGYTF. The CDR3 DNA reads TGTGCCAGCAGTTCTTACAGGGATAGCTATGGCTACACCTTC.

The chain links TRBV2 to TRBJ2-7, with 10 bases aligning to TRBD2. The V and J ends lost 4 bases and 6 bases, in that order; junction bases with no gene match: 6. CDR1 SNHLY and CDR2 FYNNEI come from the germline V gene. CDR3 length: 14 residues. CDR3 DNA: TGTGCCAGCAGTGGACTAGCGGGCTCGGGCGAGCAGTACTTC. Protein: CASSGLAGSGEQYF.

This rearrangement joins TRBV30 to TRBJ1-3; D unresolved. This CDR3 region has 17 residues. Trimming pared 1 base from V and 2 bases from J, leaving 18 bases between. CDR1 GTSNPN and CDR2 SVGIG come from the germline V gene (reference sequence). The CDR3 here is CAWSGYPAVLAGNTIYF. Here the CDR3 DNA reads TGTGCCTGGAGTGGATATCCCGCCGTCCTAGCTGGAAACACCATATATTTT.

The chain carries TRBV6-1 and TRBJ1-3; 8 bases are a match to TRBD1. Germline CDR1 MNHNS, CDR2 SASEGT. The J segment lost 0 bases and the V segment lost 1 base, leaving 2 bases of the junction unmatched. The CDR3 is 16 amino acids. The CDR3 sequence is CASSEGQGPSGNTIYF. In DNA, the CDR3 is TGTGCCAGCAGTGAAGGACAGGGGCCCTCTGGAAACACCATATATTTT.

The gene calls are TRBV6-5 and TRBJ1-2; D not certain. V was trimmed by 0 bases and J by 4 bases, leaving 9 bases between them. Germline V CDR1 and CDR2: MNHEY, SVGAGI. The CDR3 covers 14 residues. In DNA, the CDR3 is TGTGCCAGCAGTTACTCTAACACCGTCTATGGCTACACCTTC. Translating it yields CASSYSNTVYGYTF.

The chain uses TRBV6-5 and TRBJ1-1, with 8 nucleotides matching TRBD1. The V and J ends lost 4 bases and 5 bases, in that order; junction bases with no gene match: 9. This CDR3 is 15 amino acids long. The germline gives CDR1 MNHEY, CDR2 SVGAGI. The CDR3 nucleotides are TGTGCCAGCAGTTCCTGGACAGGGCCAGGGACTGAAGCTTTCTTT. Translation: CASSSWTGPGTEAFF.

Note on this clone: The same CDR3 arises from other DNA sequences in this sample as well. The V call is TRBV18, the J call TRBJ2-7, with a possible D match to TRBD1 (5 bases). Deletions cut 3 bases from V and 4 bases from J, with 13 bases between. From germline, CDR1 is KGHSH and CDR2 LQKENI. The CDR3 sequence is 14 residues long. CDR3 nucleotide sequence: TGTGCCAGCTCACCGGGGCAGGGTGTGTACGAGCAGTACTTC. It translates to CASSPGQGVYEQYF. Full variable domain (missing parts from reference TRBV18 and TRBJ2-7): NAGVMQNPRHLVRRRGQEARLRCSPMKGHSHVYWYRQLPEEGLKFMVYLQKENIIDESGMPKERFSAEFPKEGPSILRIQQVVRGDSAAYFCASSPGQGVYEQYFGPGTRLTVT.

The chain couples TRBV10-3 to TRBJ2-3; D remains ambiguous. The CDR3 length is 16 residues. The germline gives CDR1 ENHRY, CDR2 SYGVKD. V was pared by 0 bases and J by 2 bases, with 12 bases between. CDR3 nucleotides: TGTGCCATCAGTGAGTCGGGTCAGGATTCCACAGATACGCAGTATTTT. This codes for CAISESGQDSTDTQYF.

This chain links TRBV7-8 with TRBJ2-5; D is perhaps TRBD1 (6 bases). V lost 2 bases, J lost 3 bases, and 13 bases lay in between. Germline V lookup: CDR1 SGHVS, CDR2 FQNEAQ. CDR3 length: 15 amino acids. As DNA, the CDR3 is TGTGCCAGCAGCTTACGCCGGACAGCTAAAGAGACCCAGTACTTC. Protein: CASSLRRTAKETQYF.

The CDR3 loop is CASSLEVLAGEDTQYF. The CDR3 DNA reads TGTGCCAGCAGCTTAGAAGTACTAGCGGGAGAGGATACGCAGTATTTT. The chain has TRBV7-9 and TRBJ2-3, with 11 bases aligning to TRBD2. This CDR3 has 16 residues. The trim removed 1 base at V and 6 bases at J, leaving 6 bases unmatched. Germline V gives CDR1 SEHNR, CDR2 FQNEAQ (reference sequence).

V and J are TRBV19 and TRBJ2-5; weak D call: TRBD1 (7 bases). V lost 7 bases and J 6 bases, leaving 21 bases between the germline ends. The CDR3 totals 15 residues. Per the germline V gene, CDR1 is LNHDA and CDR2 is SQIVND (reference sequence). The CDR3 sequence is CASTEGAGRRQTQYF. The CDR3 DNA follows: TGTGCCAGTACCGAGGGGGCGGGACGGAGACAGACCCAGTACTTC. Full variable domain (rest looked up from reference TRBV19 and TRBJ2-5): DGGITQSPKYLFRKEGQNVTLSCEQNLNHDAMYWYRQDPGQGLRLIYYSQIVNDFQKGDIAEGYSVSREKKESFPLTVTSAQKNPTAFYLCASTEGAGRRQTQYFGPGTRLLVL.

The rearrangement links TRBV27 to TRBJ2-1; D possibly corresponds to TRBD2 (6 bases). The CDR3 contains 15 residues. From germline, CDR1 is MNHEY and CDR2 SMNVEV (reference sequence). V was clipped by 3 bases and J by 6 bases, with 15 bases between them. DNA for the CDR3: TGTGCCAGCAGTTTGATGGCTAGCGCATTCAATGAGCAGTTCTTC. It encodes CASSLMASAFNEQFF.

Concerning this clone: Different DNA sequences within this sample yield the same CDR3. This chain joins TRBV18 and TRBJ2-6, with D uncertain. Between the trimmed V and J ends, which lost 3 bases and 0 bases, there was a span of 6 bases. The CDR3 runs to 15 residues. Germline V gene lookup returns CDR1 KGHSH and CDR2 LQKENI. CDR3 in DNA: TGTGCCAGCTCACCGGCAGACTCTGGGGCCAACGTCCTGACTTTC. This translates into CASSPADSGANVLTF.

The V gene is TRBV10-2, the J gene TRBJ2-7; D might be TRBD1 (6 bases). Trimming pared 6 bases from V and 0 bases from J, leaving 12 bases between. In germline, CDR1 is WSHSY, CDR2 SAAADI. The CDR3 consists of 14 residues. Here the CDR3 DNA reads TGCGCCAGCAGCGAAACAGGGACCTCCTACGAGCAGTACTTC. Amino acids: CASSETGTSYEQYF.

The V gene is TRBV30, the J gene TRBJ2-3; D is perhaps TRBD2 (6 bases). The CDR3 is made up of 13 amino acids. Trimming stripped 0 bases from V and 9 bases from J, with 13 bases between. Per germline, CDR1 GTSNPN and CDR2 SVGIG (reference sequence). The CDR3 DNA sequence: TGTGCCTGGAGTGTACTAGCCCTCGGGACGCAGTATTTT. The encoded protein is CAWSVLALGTQYF.

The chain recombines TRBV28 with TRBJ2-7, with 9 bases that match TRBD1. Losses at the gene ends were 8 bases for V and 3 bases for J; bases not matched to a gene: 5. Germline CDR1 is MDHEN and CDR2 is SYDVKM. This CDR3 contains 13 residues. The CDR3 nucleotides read TGTGCCAGCGAGGGACAGGGAGGCTACGAGCAGTACTTC. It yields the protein CASEGQGGYEQYF. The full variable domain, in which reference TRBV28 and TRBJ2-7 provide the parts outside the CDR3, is DVKVTQSSRYLVKRTGEKVFLECVQDMDHENMFWYRQDPGLGLRLIYFSYDVKMKEKGDIPEGYSVSREKKERFSLILESASTNQTSMYLCASEGQGGYEQYFGPGTRLTVT.

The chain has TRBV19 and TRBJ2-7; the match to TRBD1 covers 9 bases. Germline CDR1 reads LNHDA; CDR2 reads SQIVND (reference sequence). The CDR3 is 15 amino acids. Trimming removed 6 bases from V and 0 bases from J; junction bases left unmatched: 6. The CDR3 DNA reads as TGTGCCAGTAGGGAACAGGGGGCCCGCTCCTACGAGCAGTACTTC. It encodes CASREQGARSYEQYF.

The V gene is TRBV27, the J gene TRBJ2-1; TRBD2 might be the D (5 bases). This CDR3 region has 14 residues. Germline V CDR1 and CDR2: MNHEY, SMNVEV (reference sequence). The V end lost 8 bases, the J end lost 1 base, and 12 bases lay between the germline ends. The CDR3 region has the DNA TGTGCCAGCTCCCGGGATTGGTCCTACAATGAGCAGTTCTTC. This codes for CASSRDWSYNEQFF.

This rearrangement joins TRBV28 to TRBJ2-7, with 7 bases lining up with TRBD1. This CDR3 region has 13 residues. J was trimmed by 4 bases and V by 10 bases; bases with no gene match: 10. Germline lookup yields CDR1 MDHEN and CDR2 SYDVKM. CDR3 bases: TGTGCCATACAATCGGGACAGTTTTACGAGCAGTACTTC. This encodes CAIQSGQFYEQYF.

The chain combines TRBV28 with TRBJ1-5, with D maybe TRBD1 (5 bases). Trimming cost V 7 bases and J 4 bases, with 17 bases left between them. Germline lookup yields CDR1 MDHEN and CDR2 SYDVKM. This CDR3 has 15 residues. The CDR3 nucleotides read TGTGCCAGCACTAAATGGGGCTCCAATAATCAGCCCCAGCATTTT. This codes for CASTKWGSNNQPQHF.

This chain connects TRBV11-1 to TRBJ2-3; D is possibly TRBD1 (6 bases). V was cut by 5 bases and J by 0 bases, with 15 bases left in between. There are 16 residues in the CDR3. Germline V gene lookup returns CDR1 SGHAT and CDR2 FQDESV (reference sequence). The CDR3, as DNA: TGTGCCAGCAGCACCAACACCGGGACAAGCACAGATACGCAGTATTTT. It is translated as CASSTNTGTSTDTQYF.

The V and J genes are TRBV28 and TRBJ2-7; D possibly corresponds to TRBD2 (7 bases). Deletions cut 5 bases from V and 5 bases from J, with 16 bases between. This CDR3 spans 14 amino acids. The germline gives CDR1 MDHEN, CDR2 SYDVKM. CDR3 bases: TGTGCCAGCAGTCGCGCGGGGGCGGTCGACGAGCAGTACTTC. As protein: CASSRAGAVDEQYF.

The CDR3 spells CASSLDIVYGYTF. In DNA, the CDR3 is TGTGCCAGCAGCTTAGATATCGTCTATGGCTACACCTTC. The chain joins TRBV11-2 to TRBJ1-2; D ambiguous. CDR3 length equals 13 residues. The V gene lost 0 bases and the J gene lost 4 bases, with 6 bases spanning the gap. Germline lookup yields CDR1 SGHAT and CDR2 FQNNGV.

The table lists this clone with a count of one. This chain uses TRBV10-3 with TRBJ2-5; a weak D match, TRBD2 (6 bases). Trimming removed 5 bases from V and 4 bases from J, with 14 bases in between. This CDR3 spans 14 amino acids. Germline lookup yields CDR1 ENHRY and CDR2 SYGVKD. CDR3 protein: CAISPDGGGETQYF. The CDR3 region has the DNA TGTGCCATCAGTCCCGATGGGGGAGGAGAGACCCAGTACTTC.

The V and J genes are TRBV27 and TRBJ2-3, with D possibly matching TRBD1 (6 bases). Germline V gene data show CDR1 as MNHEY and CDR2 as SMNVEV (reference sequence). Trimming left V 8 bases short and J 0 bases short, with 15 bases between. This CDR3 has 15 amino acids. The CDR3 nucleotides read TGTGCCAGCGGGCCCGGACAGACAAGCACAGATACGCAGTATTTT. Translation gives CASGPGQTSTDTQYF.

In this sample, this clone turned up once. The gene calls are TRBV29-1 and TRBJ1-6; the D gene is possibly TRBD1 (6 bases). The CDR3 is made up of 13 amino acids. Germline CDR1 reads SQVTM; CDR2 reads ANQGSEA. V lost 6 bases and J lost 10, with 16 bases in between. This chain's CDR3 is CSVRTAQLSPLHF. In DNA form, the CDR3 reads TGCAGCGTCAGGACAGCCCAACTATCACCCCTCCACTTT. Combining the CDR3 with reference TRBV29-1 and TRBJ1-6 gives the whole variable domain SAVISQKPSRDICQRGTSLTIQCQVDSQVTMMFWYRQQPGQSLTLIATANQGSEATYESGFVIDKFPISRPNLTFSTLTVSNMSPEDSSIYLCSVRTAQLSPLHFGNGTRLTVT.